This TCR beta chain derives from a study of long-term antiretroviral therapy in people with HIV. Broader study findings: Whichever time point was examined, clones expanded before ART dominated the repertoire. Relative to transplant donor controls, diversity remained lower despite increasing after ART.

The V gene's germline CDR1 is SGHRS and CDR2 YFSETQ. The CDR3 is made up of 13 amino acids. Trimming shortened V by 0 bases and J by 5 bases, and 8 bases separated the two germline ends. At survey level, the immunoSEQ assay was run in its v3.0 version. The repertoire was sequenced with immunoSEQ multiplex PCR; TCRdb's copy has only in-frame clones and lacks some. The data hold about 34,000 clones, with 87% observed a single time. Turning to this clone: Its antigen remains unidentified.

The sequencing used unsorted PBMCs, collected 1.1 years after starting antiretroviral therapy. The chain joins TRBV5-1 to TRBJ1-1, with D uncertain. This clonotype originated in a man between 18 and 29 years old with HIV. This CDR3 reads CASSLARRTEAFF. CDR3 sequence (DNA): TGCGCCAGCAGCTTGGCCCGACGGACTGAAGCTTTCTTT. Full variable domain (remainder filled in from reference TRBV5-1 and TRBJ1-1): KAGVTQTPRYLIKTRGQQVTLSCSPISGHRSVSWYQQTPGQGLQFLFEYFSETQRNKGNFPGRFSGRQFSNSRSEMNVSTLELGDSALYLCASSLARRTEAFFGQGTRLTVV.